These T cell receptor beta chains were read from a single sample in a study of long-term antiretroviral therapy in people with HIV. Profiled with immunoSEQ multiplex PCR; TCRdb holds only in-frame clones, not every one. The profile covers 23,000 or so clones, with 93% appearing a single time and over 8.5% taken by the ten largest. The material sequenced was unsorted PBMCs, taken 7.6 years after starting antiretroviral therapy. Receptors originate from a woman aged 40 to 50 with HIV. The CDR3 runs from the conserved cysteine through the conserved F or W. The D gene is left open where the match is weak. Not every row has a clone size; where given, it reads once, few, many or a size class.

V	J	size	D	DNA	CDR3
TRBV18	TRBJ1-1	-	TRBD1	TGTGCCAGCTCACCGACCAGAGGGGGACAGATGAACACTGAAGCTTTCTTT	CASSPTRGGQMNTEAFF
TRBV27	TRBJ1-3	once	-	TGTGCCAGCAGTAGGGGGACACCCGGGATCGGAAACACCATATATTTT	CASSRGTPGIGNTIYF
TRBV6-5	TRBJ2-7	-	TRBD1	TGTGCCTCCATGGACAGGGACTCCTACGAGCAGTACTTC	CASMDRDSYEQYF
TRBV4-1	TRBJ2-7	once	-	TGCGCCAGCAGCCAAAGAGACCCCCCCTACGAGCAGTACTTC	CASSQRDPPYEQYF
TRBV2	TRBJ2-2	-	-	TGTGCCAGCAGTGCACAGAACACCGGGGAGCTGTTTTTT	CASSAQNTGELFF
TRBV7-9	TRBJ2-2	-	-	TGTGCCAGCAGTTCCGGGGCCCACCAGGGGACCGGGGAGCTGTTTTTT	CASSSGAHQGTGELFF
TRBV7-2	TRBJ2-3	once	TRBD2	TGTGCCAGCAGCTCCGGGGGGGCTAGCGGGGGTTTAGATACGCAGTATTTT	CASSSGGASGGLDTQYF
TRBV7-9	TRBJ2-1	-	TRBD2	TGTGCCAGCAGCTTAGCGACGGGACTATACAATGAGCAGTTCTTC	CASSLATGLYNEQFF
TRBV2	TRBJ2-7	-	TRBD1	TGTGCCAGCACCGGACAGGGGCCCCACGAGCAGTACTTC	CASTGQGPHEQYF
TRBV11-1	TRBJ2-5	-	-	TGTGCCAGCAGCTTAGCGAGGGCGGGGGCTGCTTCGACCCAGTACTTC	CASSLARAGAASTQYF
TRBV9	TRBJ2-7	-	TRBD1	TGTGCCAGCAGCGTAGGACAGGGGGCCTACGAGCAGTACTTC	CASSVGQGAYEQYF
TRBV5-1	TRBJ1-1	-	TRBD1	TGCGCCAGCAGCTCCTGGACAGGAAGATTGAACACTGAAGCTTTCTTT	CASSSWTGRLNTEAFF
TRBV19	TRBJ1-5	-	-	TGTGCCAGTAGTAATACCCGGGGGGGCAATCAGCCCCAGCATTTT	CASSNTRGGNQPQHF
TRBV5-6	TRBJ2-2	-	TRBD1	TGTGCCAGCAGCTTCTCTGGGACAGCCTACACCGGGGAGCTGTTTTTT	CASSFSGTAYTGELFF
TRBV2	TRBJ2-7	-	TRBD1	TGTGCCAGCAGTGAAGGAGGGACAGGGGTGGACGAGCAGTACTTC	CASSEGGTGVDEQYF
TRBV5-5	TRBJ1-2	once	-	TGTGCCAGCAGCTTGCGCCAGGGTAATGGCTACACCTTC	CASSLRQGNGYTF
TRBV19	TRBJ1-5	-	TRBD1	TGTGCCACCGGGACAGATAGCAATCAGCCCCAGCATTTT	CATGTDSNQPQHF
TRBV18	TRBJ1-4	-	-	TGTGCCAGCTCACCTTCCATTGCAACTAATGAAAAACTGTTTTTT	CASSPSIATNEKLFF
TRBV5-5	TRBJ2-4	-	-	TGTGCCAGCAGTTTCGGAGGGGGGCTGTTATTAGCCAAAAACATTCAGTACTTC	CASSFGGGLLLAKNIQYF
TRBV25-1	TRBJ1-6	medium-sized	TRBD1	TGTGCCAGCAGCTGGGACAGGGATAATTCACCCCTCCACTTT	CASSWDRDNSPLHF
TRBV11-3	TRBJ1-1	-	-	TGTGCCAGCAGCTTTTCGGGGGAGGTGACTTTCTTT	CASSFSGEVTFF
TRBV7-9	TRBJ2-3	-	-	TGTGCCAGCAGCCCTGTAAAAGGGCTCGATACGCAGTATTTT	CASSPVKGLDTQYF
TRBV5-1	TRBJ2-7	-	TRBD1	TGCGCCAGCAGCAAGGCCTCCGGGACAGGAGGGGAGCAGTACTTC	CASSKASGTGGEQYF
TRBV18	TRBJ1-1	-	TRBD1	TGTGCCAGCTCACCACGACAGGGGAACACTGAAGCTTTCTTT	CASSPRQGNTEAFF
TRBV7-7	TRBJ2-7	once	-	TGTGCTAGCAGCTTAGGAACCGACAGGGAGCAGTACTTC	CASSLGTDREQYF
TRBV18	TRBJ1-4	once	-	TGTGCCAGCTCACCAATTTGGACATCCTTCGGGAGATATGAAAAACTGTTTTTT	CASSPIWTSFGRYEKLFF
TRBV4-1	TRBJ1-3	-	-	TGCGCCAGCAGCCAAGATCGGGCCGACCTGTCGGACACCATATATTTT	CASSQDRADLSDTIYF
TRBV11-2	TRBJ2-7	-	TRBD1	TGTGCCAGCAGTCCACGGGACAGGGGGCCCTACGAGCAGTACTTC	CASSPRDRGPYEQYF
TRBV30	TRBJ1-5	-	-	TGTGCCTGGAGTGTACTTACGGGACGGCATCAGCCCCAGCATTTT	CAWSVLTGRHQPQHF
TRBV14	TRBJ2-7	-	TRBD1	TGTGCCAGCAGCCAGTTTGGGACAGGGGACTACGAGCAGTACTTC	CASSQFGTGDYEQYF
TRBV5-1	TRBJ1-6	-	TRBD1	TGCGCCAGCCACGACGGGGACAGGGATAATTCACCCCTCCACTTT	CASHDGDRDNSPLHF
TRBV6-1	TRBJ2-7	once	-	TGTGCCAGCATCGATCCGATCCGCTACGAGCAGTACTTC	CASIDPIRYEQYF
TRBV2	TRBJ1-5	-	-	TGTGCCAGCAGTTACAGGGAGTATCAGCCCCAGCATTTT	CASSYREYQPQHF
TRBV20-1	TRBJ2-7	-	-	TGCAGTGCTAGAGATCGAGGGGCCGTGAACTTC	CSARDRGAVNF
TRBV10-2	TRBJ1-2	-	-	TGCGCCAGCAGTGAAACAGGAGTTCTCGACTATGGCTACACCTTC	CASSETGVLDYGYTF
TRBV12-5	TRBJ1-1	-	-	TGTGCTAGTGTTCGGCAGTCGAACACTGAAGCTTTCTTT	CASVRQSNTEAFF
TRBV7-2	TRBJ2-3	-	-	TGTGCCAGCACCCGAGGGGGGGGGCGAACAGATACGCAGTATTTT	CASTRGGGRTDTQYF
TRBV10-3	TRBJ2-2	-	-	TGTGCCATCAGTGAGTCTGGGGGAACGAACACCGGGGAGCTGTTTTTT	CAISESGGTNTGELFF
TRBV19	TRBJ1-2	few	-	TGTGCCAGTAGTAGAGACAGGAATGCTAACTATGGCTACACCTTC	CASSRDRNANYGYTF
TRBV19	TRBJ1-1	-	-	TGTGCCAGTACCCTAGGGAACTTGAACACTGAAGCTTTCTTT	CASTLGNLNTEAFF
TRBV13	TRBJ2-3	-	-	TGTGCCAGCAGCTGGCTTCTTCGGAGGGGAGATACGCAGTATTTT	CASSWLLRRGDTQYF
TRBV4-1	TRBJ1-2	once	-	TGCGCCAGCAGCCAGACCCGGGACATCCGAAACTATGGCTACACCTTC	CASSQTRDIRNYGYTF